This is a list of T cell receptor beta chains from one sample in a study of blood T cells in healthy people across ages. MiXCR, run by TCRdb on the 5' RACE reads, gives a single entry per CDR3 protein. This sample carries hundreds of thousands of distinct CDR3 sequences, around three fifths of them seen once, and the ten largest clones take 20% to 30%. The sequenced sample was blood. The receptors derive from a man aged 40-49 years in good health. Both conserved end residues are trimmed from each CDR3. D genes are given only for firm matches.

D	V	J	CDR3
TRBD2	TRBV28	TRBJ2-5	ASTTFWASGSEKTQY
.	TRBV12-3/TRBV12-4	TRBJ2-5	ASSLMASVPYRGETQY
.	TRBV9	TRBJ1-2	ASSVGLGDYGYT
.	TRBV20-1	TRBJ2-6	SAAASGLSVSGANVLT
TRBD1	TRBV20-1	TRBJ2-7	SARDARGGRWEQY
TRBD1	TRBV28	TRBJ2-7	ASRRPGTGDSYEQY
.	TRBV3-1	TRBJ2-1	ASSHGIRTKF
.	TRBV6-6	TRBJ2-5	ASSHRGSSYNEQY
TRBD1	TRBV20-1	TRBJ1-2	SARAPLGQGENYGYT
TRBD1	TRBV12-3/TRBV12-4	TRBJ1-1	ASVLSDREAAF
TRBD2	TRBV7-2	TRBJ2-1	ASSSDSGRSSYNERF
.	TRBV12-5	TRBJ1-2	ASGLSRADGYT
.	TRBV9	TRBJ2-5	ASSVDPDQGTQY
TRBD2	TRBV7-9	TRBJ2-4	ASSPWGLAGELAKNIQY
TRBD1	TRBV7-9	TRBJ1-4	ASSYRGPNEKLF
TRBD2	TRBV6-8	TRBJ2-3	ASSEAGGPYSDTQY
.	TRBV28	.	ASQGGVAEQY
TRBD1	TRBV5-6	TRBJ2-7	ASSSLTGGKDEQY
.	TRBV6-1	TRBJ2-3	ASNTLGTDTQY
.	TRBV5-1	TRBJ2-2	ASSLERGTNTGELF
TRBD1	TRBV12-3/TRBV12-4	TRBJ2-5	ASSLGRQGTQY
TRBD1	TRBV27	TRBJ1-2	ASSLSGGGYYGYT
.	TRBV29-1	.	SVVWGRETQY
.	TRBV5-1	TRBJ2-3	ASSSRRQDATDTQY
TRBD1	TRBV29-1	TRBJ1-6	SVSGTGLNSPLH
.	TRBV7-2	TRBJ2-1	ASSQNPLGTQF
.	TRBV2	TRBJ2-1	ARSRGEQF
.	TRBV7-9	TRBJ2-3	ASSLEVASDTQY
TRBD1	TRBV15	TRBJ2-3	ATSKPGQGADTQY
.	TRBV5-5	TRBJ2-7	ASSLAGGSEQY
TRBD1	TRBV4-2	.	ASSHAHIPGQTYEQY
.	TRBV29-1	TRBJ2-3	SVGWPRFTPDTQY
.	TRBV9	TRBJ2-2	ASSVVGRDTGELF
TRBD2	TRBV10-3	TRBJ2-7	AISVMGLAGSYEQY
.	TRBV5-1	TRBJ2-2	ASSLALDNTGELF
.	TRBV12-3/TRBV12-4	TRBJ1-1	ASSFGLRVRDTEAF
TRBD1	TRBV6-6	TRBJ1-2	ASSYVGRGLNGYT
.	TRBV7-2	TRBJ2-5	ASSSVLRGGQETQY
TRBD2	TRBV28	TRBJ2-7	ASSFGRGVYIDEQY
.	TRBV28	TRBJ2-6	ASSLRSGPGANVLT
TRBD1	TRBV28	TRBJ2-1	ASTEGAGQGRCEQF
.	TRBV28	TRBJ2-7	ASSRNSTGITYEQY
.	TRBV6-5	TRBJ2-7	ASSSRIPYEQY
TRBD2	TRBV5-1	TRBJ2-1	ASSLVDGTSGEQF
.	TRBV10-3	TRBJ2-7	ASQGGFSYNEQY
.	TRBV6-6	TRBJ2-3	ASSSPIRGRGTDTQY
.	TRBV11-3	TRBJ2-1	ASSSLLGTPSSYNEQF
.	TRBV29-1	TRBJ1-5	SVGVNSNQPQH
.	TRBV28	TRBJ1-1	ASRPGGVDQSPAF
.	TRBV20-1	TRBJ2-7	SAENGAGSSYEQY
TRBD1	TRBV2	TRBJ1-5	ASSVGRGRGYSNQPQH
TRBD2	TRBV20-1	TRBJ2-5	SVTPFWEGGSETQY
TRBD2	TRBV7-2	TRBJ2-1	ASIGGGTDQKF
.	TRBV7-8	.	ASSYRRLPGEYEQF
TRBD1	TRBV7-2	TRBJ1-2	ASSPLAAGGRYGYT